Each of the 9 T cell receptor beta chains below was sequenced from the same sample in a study of T cells in Graves' hyperthyroidism and ophthalmopathy. The investigators amplified TCR beta CDR3 regions from RNA transcripts. RT-PCR in the first round (using the HTBI primer set) targeted the TCR CDR3. From the multiplex PCR reads, TCRdb called clonotypes with MiXCR, one entry per CDR3 protein. The sample lists roughly 710,000 distinct CDR3 sequences, 35% occurring once. The sequencing input was blood. The receptors were sampled from a woman between 35 and 50 years old with Graves' hyperthyroidism.

This clonotype was seen only a few times. V and J are TRBV12-3 or TRBV12-4 and TRBJ1-6, with 7 bases that match TRBD1. With 4 bases clipped from V and 0 bases from J, the junction kept 18 bases outside the gene matches. This CDR3 region has 21 residues. The CDR3 loop is CASSSIRLDRRESSYNSPLHF. In DNA, the CDR3 is TGTGCCAGCAGTTCCATACGTTTGGACAGGAGAGAGAGCTCCTATAATTCACCCCTCCACTTT.

This clonotype has a handful of counts. This chain connects TRBV19 to TRBJ1-5; no definite D call. With 6 bases removed from V and 4 bases from J, the gap between germline ends came to 4 bases. From germline, CDR1 is LNHDA and CDR2 SQIVND (reference sequence). This CDR3 is built from 11 residues. The CDR3 here is CASRINQPQHF. In DNA, the CDR3 is TGTGCCAGTAGGATAAATCAGCCCCAGCATTTT.

J is TRBJ1-5 and V is TRBV19, with TRBD1 identical over 8 bases. The CDR3 runs 13 residues. With V trimmed by 10 bases and J by 5 bases, 7 bases remained unmatched. The germline gives CDR1 LNHDA, CDR2 SQIVND (reference sequence). CDR3 bases: TGTGCCACGACGACAGGGGCTGATCAGCCCCAGCATTTT. Translated, it gives CATTTGADQPQHF.

V is TRBV6-5 and J is TRBJ1-5; D possibly corresponds to TRBD1 (6 bases). This CDR3 comprises 14 residues. Trimming removed 9 bases at V and 6 bases at J, with 18 bases between. Germline-derived CDR1 and CDR2 are MNHEY and SVGAGI. CDR3 sequence reads: CASTPRGGFQPQHF. The CDR3 region has the DNA TGTGCCAGTACACCGAGGGGGGGGTTTCAGCCCCAGCATTTT.

Regarding this clonotype: With a much larger clone just one base away, this may be a read error. This chain joins TRBV12-5 and TRBJ1-1; D unresolved. CDR3 length: 12 residues. With 2 bases removed from V and 5 bases from J, the gap between germline ends came to 6 bases. Germline assignment: CDR1 LGHNT and CDR2 FRNRAP. CDR3 nucleotide sequence: TGTGCTAGTGGTTTGCATGGTACTGAAGCTTTCTTT. Translated: CASGLHGTEAFF. Full variable domain (outside the CDR3, taken from reference TRBV12-5 and TRBJ1-1): DARVTQTPRHKVTEMGQEVTMRCQPILGHNTVFWYRQTMMQGLELLAYFRNRAPLDDSGMPKDRFSAEMPDATLATLKIQPSEPRDSAVYFCASGLHGTEAFFGQGTRLTVV.

The chain links TRBV5-1 to TRBJ2-2, with D perhaps matching TRBD1 (6 bases). V was shortened by 3 bases and J by 3 bases, with 18 bases between the two germline ends. CDR1 is SGHRS, CDR2 YFSETQ, per germline. The length of the CDR3 is 17 residues. CDR3 region: CASSYLSGVMDTGELFF. The CDR3 nucleotides read TGCGCCAGCAGCTACCTCTCAGGGGTAATGGACACCGGGGAGCTGTTTTTT.

The chain recombines TRBV5-4 with TRBJ1-3; TRBD1 is a possible D gene (5 bases). V lost 3 bases and J lost 4, with 8 bases in between. The CDR3 totals 13 residues. CDR1 and CDR2 (germline): SGHNT, YYREEE (reference sequence). The CDR3 spells CASSWTPGNTIYF. The DNA for the CDR3 is TGTGCCAGCAGCTGGACACCGGGAAACACCATATATTTT. The full variable domain, completed using reference TRBV5-4 and TRBJ1-3, is ETGVTQSPTHLIKTRGQQVTLRCSSQSGHNTVSWYQQALGQGPQFIFQYYREEENGRGNFPPRFSGLQFPNYSSELNVNALELDDSALYLCASSWTPGNTIYFGEGSWLTVV.

This clonotype was detected a few times. The rearrangement uses TRBV20-1 and TRBJ2-7, with 7 nucleotides matching TRBD1. Germline assignment: CDR1 DFQATT and CDR2 SNEGSKA (reference sequence). The CDR3 totals 13 residues. V was clipped by 7 bases and J by 0 bases; unmatched bases: 6. In nucleotides, the CDR3 is TGCAGTGGGACCGGGACAGACTCCTACGAGCAGTACTTC. Translating it yields CSGTGTDSYEQYF.

The chain couples TRBV15 to TRBJ1-2; D gene unclear. Deletions cut 3 bases from V and 4 bases from J, with 9 bases between. The CDR3 length is 13 residues. Germline V CDR1 and CDR2: LNHNV, YYDKDF (reference sequence). DNA for the CDR3: TGTGCCACCAGCAGTGACAATAGCTATGGCTACACCTTC. Its protein is CATSSDNSYGYTF.